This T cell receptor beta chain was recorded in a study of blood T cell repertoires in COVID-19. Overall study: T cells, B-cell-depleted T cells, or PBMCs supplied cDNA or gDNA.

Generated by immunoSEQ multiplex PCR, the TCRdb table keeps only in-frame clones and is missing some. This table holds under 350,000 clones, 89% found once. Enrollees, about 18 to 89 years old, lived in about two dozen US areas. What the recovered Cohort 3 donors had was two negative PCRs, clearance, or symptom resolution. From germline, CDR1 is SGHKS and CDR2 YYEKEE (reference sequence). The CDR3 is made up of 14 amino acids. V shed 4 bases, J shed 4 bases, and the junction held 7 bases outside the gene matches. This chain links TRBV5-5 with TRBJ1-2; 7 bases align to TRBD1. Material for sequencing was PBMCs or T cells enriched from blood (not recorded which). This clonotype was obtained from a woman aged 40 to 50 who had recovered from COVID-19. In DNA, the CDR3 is TGTGCCAGCAGCACAACAGGGGAGAGCTATGGCTACACCTTC. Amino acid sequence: CASSTTGESYGYTF.